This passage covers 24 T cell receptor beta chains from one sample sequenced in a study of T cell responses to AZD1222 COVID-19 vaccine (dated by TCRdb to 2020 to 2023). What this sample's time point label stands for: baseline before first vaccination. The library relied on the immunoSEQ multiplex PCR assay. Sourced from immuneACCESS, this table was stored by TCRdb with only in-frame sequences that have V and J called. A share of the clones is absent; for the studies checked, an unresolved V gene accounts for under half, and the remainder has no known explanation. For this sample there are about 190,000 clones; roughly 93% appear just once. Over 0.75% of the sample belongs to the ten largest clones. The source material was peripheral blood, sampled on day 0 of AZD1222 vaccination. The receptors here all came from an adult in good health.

CDR3 in amino acids: CASSSHLAKNIQYF. CDR3 bases: TGTGCCAGCAGTTCCCATCTCGCCAAAAACATTCAGTACTTC. V and J are TRBV6-5 and TRBJ2-4; unclear D gene. Trimming pared 4 bases from V and 1 base from J, leaving 8 bases between. The CDR3 spans 14 residues. Germline assignment: CDR1 MNHEY and CDR2 SVGAGI.

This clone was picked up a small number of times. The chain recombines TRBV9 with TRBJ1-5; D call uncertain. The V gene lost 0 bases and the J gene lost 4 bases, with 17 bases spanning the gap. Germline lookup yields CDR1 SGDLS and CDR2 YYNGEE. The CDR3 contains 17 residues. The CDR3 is CASSVVWGASGNQPQHF. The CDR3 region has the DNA TGTGCCAGCAGCGTAGTCTGGGGAGCGTCTGGGAATCAGCCCCAGCATTTT.

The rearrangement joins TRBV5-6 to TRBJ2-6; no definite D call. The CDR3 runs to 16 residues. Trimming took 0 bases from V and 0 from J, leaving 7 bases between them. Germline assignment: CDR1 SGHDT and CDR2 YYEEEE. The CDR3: CASSLELGSGANVLTF. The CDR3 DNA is TGTGCCAGCAGCTTGGAGTTGGGCTCTGGGGCCAACGTCCTGACTTTC.

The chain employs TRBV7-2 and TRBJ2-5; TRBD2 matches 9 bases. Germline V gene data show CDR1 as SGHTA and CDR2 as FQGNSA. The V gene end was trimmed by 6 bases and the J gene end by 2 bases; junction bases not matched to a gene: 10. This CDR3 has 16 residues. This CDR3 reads CASRIIAGAPQETQYF. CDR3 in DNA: TGTGCCAGCAGGATTATAGCGGGGGCCCCTCAAGAGACCCAGTACTTC.

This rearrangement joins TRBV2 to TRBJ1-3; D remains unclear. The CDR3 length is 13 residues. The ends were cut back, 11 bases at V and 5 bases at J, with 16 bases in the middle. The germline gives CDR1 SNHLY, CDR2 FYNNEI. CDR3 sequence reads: CAGTPRVRNTIYF. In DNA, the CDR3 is TGTGCCGGAACGCCGCGGGTTAGAAACACCATATATTTT.

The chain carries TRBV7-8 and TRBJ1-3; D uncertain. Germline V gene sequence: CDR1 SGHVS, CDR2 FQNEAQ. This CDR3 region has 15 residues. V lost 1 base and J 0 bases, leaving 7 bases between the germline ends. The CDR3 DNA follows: TGTGCCAGCAGCTTAGAGTCGAGCTCTGGAAACACCATATATTTT. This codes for CASSLESSSGNTIYF. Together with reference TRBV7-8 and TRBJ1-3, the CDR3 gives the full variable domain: GAGVSQSPRYKVAKRGQDVALRCDPISGHVSLFWYQQALGQGPEFLTYFQNEAQLDKSGLPSDRFFAERPEGSVSTLKIQRTQQEDSAVYLCASSLESSSGNTIYFGEGSWLTVV.

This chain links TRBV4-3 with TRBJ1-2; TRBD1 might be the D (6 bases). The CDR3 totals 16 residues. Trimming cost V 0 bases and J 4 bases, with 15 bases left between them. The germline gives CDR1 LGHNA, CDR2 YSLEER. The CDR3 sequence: CASSQDAGQWIYGYTF. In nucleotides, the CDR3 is TGCGCCAGCAGCCAAGATGCCGGACAGTGGATCTATGGCTACACCTTC.

CDR3 bases: TGTGCCAGCAGTTACTCGGGACCTTGGGGCACAGATACGCAGTATTTT. Translation gives CASSYSGPWGTDTQYF. The chain couples TRBV6-6 to TRBJ2-3; perhaps D is TRBD1 or TRBD2 (5 bases each). This CDR3 is built from 16 residues. The V end lost 0 bases, the J end lost 1 base, and 11 bases lay between the germline ends. The germline V gene encodes CDR1 MNHNY and CDR2 SVGAGI (reference sequence).

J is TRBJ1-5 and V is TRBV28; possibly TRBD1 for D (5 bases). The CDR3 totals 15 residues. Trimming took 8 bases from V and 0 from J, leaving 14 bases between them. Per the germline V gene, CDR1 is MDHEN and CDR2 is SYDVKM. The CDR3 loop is CASRPGGGSNQPQHF. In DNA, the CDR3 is TGTGCCAGCCGTCCGGGGGGGGGTAGCAATCAGCCCCAGCATTTT.

The CDR3 spells CASSFREGSGELFF. Here the CDR3 DNA reads TGTGCCAGTAGTTTCAGGGAAGGGTCCGGGGAGCTGTTTTTT. This chain connects TRBV19 to TRBJ2-2; D is possibly TRBD1 (5 bases). CDR3 length equals 14 residues. CDR1 and CDR2 (germline): LNHDA, SQIVND (reference sequence). The V and J ends lost 5 bases and 6 bases respectively, with 13 bases between them.

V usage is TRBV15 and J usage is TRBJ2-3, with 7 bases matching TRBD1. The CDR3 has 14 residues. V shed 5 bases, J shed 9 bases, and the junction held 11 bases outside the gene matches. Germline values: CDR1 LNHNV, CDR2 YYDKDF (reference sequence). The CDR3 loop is CATSLRQGIVTQYF. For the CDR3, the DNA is TGTGCCACCAGCCTACGACAGGGTATTGTAACGCAGTATTTT.

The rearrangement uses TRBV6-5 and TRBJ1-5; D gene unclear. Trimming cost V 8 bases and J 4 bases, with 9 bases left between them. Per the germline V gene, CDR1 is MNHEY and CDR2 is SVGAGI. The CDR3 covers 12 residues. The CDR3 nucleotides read TGTGCCAGCTCGGGCCCAAATCAGCCCCAGCATTTT. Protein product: CASSGPNQPQHF.

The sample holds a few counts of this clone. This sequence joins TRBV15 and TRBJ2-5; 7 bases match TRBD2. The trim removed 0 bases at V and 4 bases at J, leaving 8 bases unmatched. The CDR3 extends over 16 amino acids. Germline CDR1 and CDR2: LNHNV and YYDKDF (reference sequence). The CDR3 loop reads CATSRDTGGYRETQYF. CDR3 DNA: TGTGCCACCAGCAGAGATACCGGGGGGTATCGAGAGACCCAGTACTTC.

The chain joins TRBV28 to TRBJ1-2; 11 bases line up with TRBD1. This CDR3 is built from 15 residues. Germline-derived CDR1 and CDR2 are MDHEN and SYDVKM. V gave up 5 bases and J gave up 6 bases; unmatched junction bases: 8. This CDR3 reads CASSPPDRGRDGYTF. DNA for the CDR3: TGTGCCAGCAGTCCACCGGACAGGGGGCGGGATGGCTACACCTTC.

For the CDR3, the DNA is TGTGCCAGCTCTCCTAGGACAGGATCTATTCACAAGACCGACGCTTTCTTT. This encodes CASSPRTGSIHKTDAFF. The chain joins TRBV18 to TRBJ1-1; 7 positions match TRBD1. CDR1 and CDR2 (germline): KGHSH, LQKENI. CDR3 size: 17 residues. Losses at the gene ends were 6 bases for V and 11 bases for J; bases not matched to a gene: 24.

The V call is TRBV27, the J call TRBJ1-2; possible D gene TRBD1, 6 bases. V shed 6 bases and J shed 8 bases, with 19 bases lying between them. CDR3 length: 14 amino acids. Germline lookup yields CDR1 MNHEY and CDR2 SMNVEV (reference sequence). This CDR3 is CASSVDRRRGGYTF. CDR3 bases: TGTGCCAGCAGCGTGGACAGACGCCGTGGAGGCTACACCTTC.

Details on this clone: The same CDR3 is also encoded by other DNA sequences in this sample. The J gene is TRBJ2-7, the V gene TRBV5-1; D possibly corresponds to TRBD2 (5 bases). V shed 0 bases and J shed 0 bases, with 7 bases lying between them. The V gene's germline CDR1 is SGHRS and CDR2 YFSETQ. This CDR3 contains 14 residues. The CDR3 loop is CASSLGGSSYEQYF. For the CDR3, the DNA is TGCGCCAGCAGCTTGGGTGGGAGCTCCTACGAGCAGTACTTC.

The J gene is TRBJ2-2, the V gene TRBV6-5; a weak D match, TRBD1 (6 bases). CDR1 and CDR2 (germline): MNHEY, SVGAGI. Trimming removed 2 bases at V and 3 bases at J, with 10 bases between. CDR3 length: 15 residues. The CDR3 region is CASSYNPGDTGELFF. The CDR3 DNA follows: TGTGCCAGCAGTTACAACCCAGGGGACACCGGGGAGCTGTTTTTT.

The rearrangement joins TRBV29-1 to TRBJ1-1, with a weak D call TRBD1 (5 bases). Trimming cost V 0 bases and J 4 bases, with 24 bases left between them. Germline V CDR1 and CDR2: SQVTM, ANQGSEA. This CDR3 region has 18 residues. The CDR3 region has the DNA TGCAGCGTTGAAGATCGATCTCTCGGAAGGGGCGGGGGCACTGAAGCTTTCTTT. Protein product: CSVEDRSLGRGGGTEAFF.

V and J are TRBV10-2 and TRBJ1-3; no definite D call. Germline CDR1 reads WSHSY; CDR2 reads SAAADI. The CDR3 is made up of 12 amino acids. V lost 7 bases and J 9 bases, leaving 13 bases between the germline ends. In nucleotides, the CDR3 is TGCGCCAGCACGCCAGCCACCGCCACCATATATTTT. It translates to CASTPATATIYF.

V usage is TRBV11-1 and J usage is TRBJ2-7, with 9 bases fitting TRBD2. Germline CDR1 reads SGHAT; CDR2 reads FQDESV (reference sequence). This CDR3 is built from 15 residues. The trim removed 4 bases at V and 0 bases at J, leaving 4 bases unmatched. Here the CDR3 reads CASSWGGLASYEQYF. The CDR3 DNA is TGTGCCAGCAGCTGGGGGGGACTAGCCTCCTACGAGCAGTACTTC.

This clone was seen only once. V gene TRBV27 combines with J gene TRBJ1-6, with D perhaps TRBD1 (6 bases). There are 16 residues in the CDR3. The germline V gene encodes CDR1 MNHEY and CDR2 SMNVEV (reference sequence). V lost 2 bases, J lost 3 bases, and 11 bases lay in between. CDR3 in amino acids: CASSLTSDSYNSPLHF. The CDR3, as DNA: TGTGCCAGCAGTTTAACTTCGGACAGCTATAATTCACCCCTCCACTTT.

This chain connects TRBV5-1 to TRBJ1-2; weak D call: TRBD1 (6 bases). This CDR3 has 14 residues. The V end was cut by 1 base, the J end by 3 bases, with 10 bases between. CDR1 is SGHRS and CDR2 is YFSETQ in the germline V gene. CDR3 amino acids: CASSLTGPYYGYTF. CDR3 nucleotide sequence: TGCGCCAGCAGCTTGACAGGGCCCTACTATGGCTACACCTTC.

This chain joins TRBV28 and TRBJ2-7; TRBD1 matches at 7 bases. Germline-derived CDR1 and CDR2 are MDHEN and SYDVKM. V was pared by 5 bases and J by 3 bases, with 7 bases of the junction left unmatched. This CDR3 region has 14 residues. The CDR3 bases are TGTGCCAGCAGTCAGACAGGGTACAACTACGAGCAGTACTTC. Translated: CASSQTGYNYEQYF.